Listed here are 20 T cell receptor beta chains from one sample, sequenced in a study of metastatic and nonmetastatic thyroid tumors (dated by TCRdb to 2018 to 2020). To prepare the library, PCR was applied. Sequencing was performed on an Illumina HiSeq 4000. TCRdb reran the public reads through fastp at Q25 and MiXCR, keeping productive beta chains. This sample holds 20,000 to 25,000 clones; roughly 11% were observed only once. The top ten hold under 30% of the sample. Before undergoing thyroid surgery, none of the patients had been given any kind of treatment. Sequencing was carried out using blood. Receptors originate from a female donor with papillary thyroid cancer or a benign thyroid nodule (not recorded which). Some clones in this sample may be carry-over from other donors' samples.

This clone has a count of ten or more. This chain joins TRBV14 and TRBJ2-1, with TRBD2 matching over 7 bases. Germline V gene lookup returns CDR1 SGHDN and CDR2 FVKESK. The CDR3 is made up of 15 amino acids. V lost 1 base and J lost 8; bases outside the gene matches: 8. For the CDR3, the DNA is TGTGCCAGCAGCCAAGCGGGCGGGAGTGGGCATGAGCAGTTCTTC. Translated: CASSQAGGSGHEQFF.

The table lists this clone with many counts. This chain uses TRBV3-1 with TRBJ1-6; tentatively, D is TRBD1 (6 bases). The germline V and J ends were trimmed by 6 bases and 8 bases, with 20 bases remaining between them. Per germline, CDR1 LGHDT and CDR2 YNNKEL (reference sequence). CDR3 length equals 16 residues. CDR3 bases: TGTGCCAGCAGAGAAAATCGGCCGGGGGCTGATTCACCCCTCCACTTT. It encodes CASRENRPGADSPLHF.

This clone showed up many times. For the CDR3, the DNA is TGCGCCAGCAGCTTGAGGAGGGAGTCCTACGAGCAGTACTTC. As protein: CASSLRRESYEQYF. This rearrangement joins TRBV5-1 to TRBJ2-7; a weak D match, TRBD2 (6 bases). Germline CDR1 and CDR2: SGHRS and YFSETQ. Trimming left V 1 base short and J 1 base short, with 9 bases between. This CDR3 is built from 14 residues.

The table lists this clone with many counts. The CDR3 DNA sequence: TGCGCCAGCAGCTTGAGCCAGGGTTCGGCCGGGGAGCTGTTTTTT. Its translation: CASSLSQGSAGELFF. The genes are TRBV5-1 and TRBJ2-2, with TRBD1 as a possible D gene (5 bases). There are 15 residues in the CDR3. V lost 1 base, J lost 6 bases, and 13 bases lay in between. In germline, CDR1 is SGHRS, CDR2 YFSETQ. Full variable domain (rest looked up from reference TRBV5-1 and TRBJ2-2): KAGVTQTPRYLIKTRGQQVTLSCSPISGHRSVSWYQQTPGQGLQFLFEYFSETQRNKGNFPGRFSGRQFSNSRSEMNVSTLELGDSALYLCASSLSQGSAGELFFGEGSRLTVL.

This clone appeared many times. This chain's CDR3 is CASWTSGLAYNEQFF. The CDR3 DNA follows: TGCGCCAGCTGGACTAGCGGACTGGCCTACAATGAGCAGTTCTTC. The rearrangement joins TRBV10-1 to TRBJ2-1; 10 bases align to TRBD2. This CDR3 comprises 15 residues. Germline V gene data show CDR1 as WNHNN and CDR2 as SYGVQD (reference sequence). Trimming took 8 bases from V and 2 from J; bases not matched to a gene: 6.

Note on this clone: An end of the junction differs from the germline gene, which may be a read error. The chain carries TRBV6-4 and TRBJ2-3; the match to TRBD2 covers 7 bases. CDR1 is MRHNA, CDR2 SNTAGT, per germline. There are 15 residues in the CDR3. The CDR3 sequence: CASMVVGGIHRYAVF. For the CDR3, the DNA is TGTGCCAGCATGGTCGTGGGAGGGATTCACAGATACGCAGTATTT.

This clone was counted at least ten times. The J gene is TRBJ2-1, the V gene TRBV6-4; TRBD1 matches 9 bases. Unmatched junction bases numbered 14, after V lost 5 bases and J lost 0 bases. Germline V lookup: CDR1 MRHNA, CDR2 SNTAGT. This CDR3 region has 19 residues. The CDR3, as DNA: TGTGCCAGCAGTCGACAGGGGGTGTCACTAGCGATCTCCTACAATGAGCAGTTCTTC. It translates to CASSRQGVSLAISYNEQFF.

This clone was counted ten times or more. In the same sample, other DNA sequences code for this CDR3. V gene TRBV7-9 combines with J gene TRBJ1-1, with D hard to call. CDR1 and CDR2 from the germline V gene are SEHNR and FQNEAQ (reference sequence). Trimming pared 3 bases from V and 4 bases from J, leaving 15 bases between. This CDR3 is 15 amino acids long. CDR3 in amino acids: CASSLLSSGSTEAFF. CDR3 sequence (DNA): TGTGCCAGCAGCTTGTTATCATCCGGTTCCACTGAAGCTTTCTTT.

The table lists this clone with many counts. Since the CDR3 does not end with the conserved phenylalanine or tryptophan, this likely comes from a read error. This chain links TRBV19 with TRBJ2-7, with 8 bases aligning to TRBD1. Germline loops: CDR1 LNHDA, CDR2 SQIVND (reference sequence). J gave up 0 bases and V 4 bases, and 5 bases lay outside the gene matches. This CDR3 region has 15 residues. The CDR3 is CASSKGTGNSYEQYS. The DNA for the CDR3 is TGTGCCAGTAGTAAGGGGACAGGAAACTCCTACGAGCAGTACTCC.

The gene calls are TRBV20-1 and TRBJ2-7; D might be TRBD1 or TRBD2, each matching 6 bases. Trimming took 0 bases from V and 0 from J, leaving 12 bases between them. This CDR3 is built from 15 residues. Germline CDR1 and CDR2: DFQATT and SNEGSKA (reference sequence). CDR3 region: CSARDLGGSSYEQYF. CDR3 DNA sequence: TGCAGTGCTAGAGATCTCGGGGGCAGCTCCTACGAGCAGTACTTC.

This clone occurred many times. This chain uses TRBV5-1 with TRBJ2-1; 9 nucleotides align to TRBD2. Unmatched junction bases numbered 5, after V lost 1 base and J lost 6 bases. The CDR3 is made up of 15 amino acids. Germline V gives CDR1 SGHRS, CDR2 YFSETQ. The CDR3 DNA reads TGCGCCAGCAGCTTGTTGACTAGCGGAGGCAATGAGCAGTTCTTC. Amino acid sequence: CASSLLTSGGNEQFF.

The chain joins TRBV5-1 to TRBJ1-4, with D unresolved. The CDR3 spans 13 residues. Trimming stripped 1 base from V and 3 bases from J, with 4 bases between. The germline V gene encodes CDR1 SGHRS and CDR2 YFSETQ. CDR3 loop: CASSLRANEKLFF. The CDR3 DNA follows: TGCGCCAGCAGCTTGCGGGCTAATGAAAAACTGTTTTTT.

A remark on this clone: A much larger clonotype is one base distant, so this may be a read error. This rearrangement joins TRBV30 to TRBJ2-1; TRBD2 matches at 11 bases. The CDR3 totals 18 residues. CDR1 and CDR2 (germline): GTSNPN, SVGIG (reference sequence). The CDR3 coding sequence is TGTGCCTGTAGTGTCGTTTCCCCACTAGCGGGAGCCGCTAATGAGCAGTTCTTC. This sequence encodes CACSVVSPLAGAANEQFF.

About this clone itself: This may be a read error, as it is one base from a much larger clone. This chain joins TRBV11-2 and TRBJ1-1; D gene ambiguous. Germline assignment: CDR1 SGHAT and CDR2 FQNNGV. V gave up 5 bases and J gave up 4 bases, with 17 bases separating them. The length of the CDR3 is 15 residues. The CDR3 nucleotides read TGTGCCAGCAGCGACGCGAAGGGAAGTGGCACTGAAGCTTTCTTT. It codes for CASSDAKGSGTEAFF. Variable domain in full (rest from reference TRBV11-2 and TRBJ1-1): EAGVAQSPRYKIIEKRQSVAFWCNPISGHATLYWYQQILGQGPKLLIQFQNNGVVDDSQLPKDRFSAERLKGVDSTLKIQPAKLEDSAVYLCASSDAKGSGTEAFFGQGTRLTVV.

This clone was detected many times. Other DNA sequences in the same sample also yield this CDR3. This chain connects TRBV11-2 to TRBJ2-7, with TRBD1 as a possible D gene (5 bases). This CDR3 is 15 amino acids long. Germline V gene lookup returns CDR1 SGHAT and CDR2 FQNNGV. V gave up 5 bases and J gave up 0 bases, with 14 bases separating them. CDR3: CASSPETGFSYEQYF. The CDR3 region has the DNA TGTGCCAGCAGCCCAGAAACAGGTTTCTCCTACGAGCAGTACTTC.

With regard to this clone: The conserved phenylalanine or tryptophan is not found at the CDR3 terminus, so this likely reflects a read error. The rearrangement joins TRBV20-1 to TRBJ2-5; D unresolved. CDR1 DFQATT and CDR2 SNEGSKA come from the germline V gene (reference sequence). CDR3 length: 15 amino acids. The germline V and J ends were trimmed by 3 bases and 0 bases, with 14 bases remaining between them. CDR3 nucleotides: TGCAGTGCTAGGGACGAGGTCAGAGACCAAGAGACCCAGTACTCC. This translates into CSARDEVRDQETQYS.

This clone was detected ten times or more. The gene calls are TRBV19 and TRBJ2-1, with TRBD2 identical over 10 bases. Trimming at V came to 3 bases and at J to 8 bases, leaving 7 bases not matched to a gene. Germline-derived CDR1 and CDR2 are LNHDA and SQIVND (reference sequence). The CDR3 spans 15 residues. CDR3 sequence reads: CASSIVLAGVHEQFF. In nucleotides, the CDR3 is TGTGCCAGTAGTATTGTGCTAGCGGGAGTCCATGAGCAGTTCTTC.

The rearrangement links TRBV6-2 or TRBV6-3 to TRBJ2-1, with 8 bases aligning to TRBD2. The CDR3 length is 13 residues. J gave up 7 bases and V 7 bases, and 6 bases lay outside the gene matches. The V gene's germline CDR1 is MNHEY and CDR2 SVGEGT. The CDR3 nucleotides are TGTGCCAGCATCCAGAGCGGGAGTAATGAGCAGTTCTTC. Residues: CASIQSGSNEQFF.

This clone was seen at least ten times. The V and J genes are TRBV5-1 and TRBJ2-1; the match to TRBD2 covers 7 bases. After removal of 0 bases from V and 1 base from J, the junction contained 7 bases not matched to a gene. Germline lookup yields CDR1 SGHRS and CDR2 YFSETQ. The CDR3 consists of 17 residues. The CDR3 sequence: CASSLDSTSASYNEQFF. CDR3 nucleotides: TGCGCCAGCAGCTTGGATAGTACTAGCGCTTCCTACAATGAGCAGTTCTTC.

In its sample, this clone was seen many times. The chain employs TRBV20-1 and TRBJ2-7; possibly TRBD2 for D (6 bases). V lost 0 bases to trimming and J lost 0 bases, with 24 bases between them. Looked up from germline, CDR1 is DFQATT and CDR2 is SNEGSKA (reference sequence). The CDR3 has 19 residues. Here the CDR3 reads CSARDFAGSIPLSSYEQYF. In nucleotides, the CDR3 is TGCAGTGCTAGAGACTTTGCGGGGTCCATACCACTTAGCTCCTACGAGCAGTACTTC.